Shown below are 5 T cell receptor beta chains from a single sample sequenced in a study of shared clonotypes between healthy human individuals. The protocol was immunoSEQ multiplex PCR, while the TCRdb copy is restricted to in-frame clones and leaves out a portion. Here the sample spans approximately 2.5 million clones, roughly 93% being singletons. What was sequenced was naive CD4+ T cells from PBMCs. Subset of the sample: CD45RA+ positively selected. These receptors were obtained from a man between 18 and 29 years old in good health. Some clones in this sample may be carry-over from other donors' samples.

V gene TRBV30 combines with J gene TRBJ1-5; tentatively, D is TRBD1 (5 bases). The ends were cut back, 4 bases at V and 3 bases at J, with 10 bases in the middle. Per germline, CDR1 GTSNPN and CDR2 SVGIG (reference sequence). The CDR3 totals 13 residues. CDR3 protein: CAWNTQDNQPQHF. DNA of the CDR3: TGTGCCTGGAATACACAGGACAATCAGCCCCAGCATTTT.

A remark on this clone: This sample also contains other DNA sequences that code for the same CDR3. The chain carries TRBV7-2 and TRBJ2-1; 11 positions match TRBD2. V shed 5 bases and J 4 bases; nucleotides not matched to a gene: 4. This CDR3 is built from 15 residues. CDR1 is SGHTA, CDR2 FQGNSA, per germline. DNA for the CDR3: TGTGCCAGCAGCCGAACTAGCGGGGGTTACAATGAGCAGTTCTTC. Its protein product is CASSRTSGGYNEQFF.

This clone was counted only a few times. CDR3 sequence: CASSPDTLNTEAFF. As DNA, the CDR3 is TGTGCCAGCAGCCCCGACACGTTGAACACTGAAGCTTTCTTT. V is TRBV7-8 and J is TRBJ1-1; no definite D call. This CDR3 has 14 residues. Looked up from germline, CDR1 is SGHVS and CDR2 is FQNEAQ. V was trimmed by 5 bases and J by 0 bases, leaving 10 bases between them.

A note on this clone: This sample includes further DNA sequences coding for the same CDR3. The CDR3 spells CASSLIVTGELFF. For the CDR3, the DNA is TGCGCCAGCAGCTTGATAGTCACCGGGGAGCTGTTTTTT. The V gene is TRBV5-1, the J gene TRBJ2-2; D not resolved. V dropped 1 base and J dropped 4 bases, with 5 bases sitting between them. The CDR3 contains 13 residues. Germline CDR1 is SGHRS and CDR2 is YFSETQ.

The CDR3 sequence: CASTRQNFENTGELFF. The DNA of the CDR3 is TGCGCCAGCACACGACAGAACTTTGAGAACACCGGGGAGCTGTTTTTT. The chain couples TRBV5-1 to TRBJ2-2; D might be TRBD1 (5 bases). V was cut by 6 bases and J by 1 base, with 16 bases left in between. The CDR3 sequence is 16 residues long. Looked up from germline, CDR1 is SGHRS and CDR2 is YFSETQ.